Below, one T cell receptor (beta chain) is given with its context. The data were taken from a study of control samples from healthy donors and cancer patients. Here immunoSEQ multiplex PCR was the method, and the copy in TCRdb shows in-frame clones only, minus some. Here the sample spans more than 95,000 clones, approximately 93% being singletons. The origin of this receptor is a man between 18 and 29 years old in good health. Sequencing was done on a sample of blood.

CDR3 region: CASSQGLDSSQETQYF. The CDR3 bases are TGTGCCAGCAGCCAAGGCTTGGACAGTAGCCAAGAGACCCAGTACTTC. The V and J genes are TRBV11-2 and TRBJ2-5; perhaps TRBD1 as D (6 bases). Deletions cut 5 bases from V and 1 base from J, with 17 bases between. Germline-derived CDR1 and CDR2 are SGHAT and FQNNGV. The CDR3 runs to 16 residues.